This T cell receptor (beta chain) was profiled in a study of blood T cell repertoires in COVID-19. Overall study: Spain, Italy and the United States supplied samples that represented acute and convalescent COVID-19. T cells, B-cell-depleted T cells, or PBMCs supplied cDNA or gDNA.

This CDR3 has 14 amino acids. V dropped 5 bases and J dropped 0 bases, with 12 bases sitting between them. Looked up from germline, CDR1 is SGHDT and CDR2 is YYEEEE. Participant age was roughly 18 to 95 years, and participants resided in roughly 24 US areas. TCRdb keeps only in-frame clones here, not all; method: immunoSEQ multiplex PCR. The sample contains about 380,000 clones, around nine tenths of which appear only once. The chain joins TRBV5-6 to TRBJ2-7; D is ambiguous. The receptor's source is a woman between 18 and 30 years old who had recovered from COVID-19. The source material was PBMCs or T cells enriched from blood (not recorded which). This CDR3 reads CASRANGRSYEQYF. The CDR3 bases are TGTGCCAGCAGGGCCAATGGGCGCTCCTACGAGCAGTACTTC. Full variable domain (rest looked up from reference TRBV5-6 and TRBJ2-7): DAGVTQSPTHLIKTRGQQVTLRCSPKSGHDTVSWYQQALGQGPQFIFQYYEEEERQRGNFPDRFSGHQFPNYSSELNVNALLLGDSALYLCASRANGRSYEQYFGPGTRLTVT.